The clone carrying this T cell receptor (beta chain) came up many times. The antigen is not known. This specimen comes from a study of regulatory T cells in long-lasting Graves disease. Findings and limits, study-wide: The study found lower TCR diversity in persistent Graves' patients than in newly diagnosed ones.

With iRepertoire HTBI primers and Arm-PCR of CDR3 regions, TCR beta libraries were built. One entry per CDR3 protein results from TCRdb running MiXCR on the multiplex PCR reads. In the table there are over 300,000 distinct CDR3 sequences, 15% to 19% of which are singletons. Time point of the sample: newly diagnosed GD, antithyroid drugs for less than 3 months. Construction of the TCR library relied on RNA isolated from PBMCs. The diagnosis of Graves' disease used American Thyroid Association guidelines. EDTA tubes received approximately 10 milliliters of drawn peripheral blood. Trimming stripped 0 bases from V and 7 bases from J, with 11 bases between. The germline V gene encodes CDR1 SGHRS and CDR2 YFSETQ. The CDR3 loop spans 14 amino acids.

The receptor's source is a female donor with Graves disease. The starting material was peripheral blood mononuclear cells (PBMCs), obtained at new diagnosis, from a patient treated with antithyroid drugs. The rearrangement joins TRBV5-1 to TRBJ2-1, with a possible D match to TRBD2 (6 bases). CDR3 sequence: CASSLGDRGNEQFF. As DNA, the CDR3 is TGCGCCAGCAGCTTGGGGGACCGGGGGAATGAGCAGTTCTTC.